This T cell receptor (beta chain) was identified during a study of a mutant IDH1 vaccine in newly diagnosed glioma. Background on the study: Beginning 4-6 weeks after radiotherapy alone, or with temozolomide cycles, vaccination took place.

Libraries were prepared by immunoSEQ multiplex PCR; TCRdb keeps only in-frame clonotypes and omits some of them. The sample consists of about 52,000 clones, roughly 91% of them appearing once. Turning to this clone: Its antigen is currently unknown.

As to time point: week 11, during vaccination. Vaccine doses each comprised 300 ug of mutant IDH1 20-mer peptide, with topical imiquimod. Those who donated had recent WHO grade 3 or 4 IDH1-mutant, ATRX-lost astrocytomas. Study-wide results and caveats: Vaccine-induced immune responses were detected in about 93% of patients. With respect to changes in top peripheral T cell clonotypes, pseudoprogression seemed unrelated.

V was clipped by 0 bases and J by 1 base, with 13 bases between them. From germline, CDR1 is LGHNA and CDR2 YNFKEQ. The CDR3 runs 17 residues. This material consisted of PBMCs, taken from a glioma patient whose treatment included an IDH1 peptide vaccine. The source is a middle-aged man with glioma. The chain employs TRBV4-2 and TRBJ1-3; tentative D call: TRBD1 (6 bases). The CDR3 spells CASSQDPDSFSGNTIYF. In nucleotides, the CDR3 is TGTGCCAGCAGCCAAGATCCGGACAGTTTTTCTGGAAACACCATATATTTT.